The subject of this entry is one T cell receptor (beta chain). Its antigen is unidentified. UMIs incorporating a 6-nucleotide sample barcode were appended by means of template switching. TCRdb re-called the 5' RACE reads; one entry per CDR3 protein, DNA not given. The sample's table shows a few hundred thousand distinct CDR3 sequences. This entry belongs to a study of monozygotic twins with inflammatory bowel disease. The blood volume drawn from each donor was 2 to 3 ml. Study outcomes and limitations: Especially where disease activity was present, IBD patients had fewer clonotypes in common with others than healthy twins did. IBD patients had lower TCRbeta diversity (inverse Simpson) than healthy co-twins.

The CDR3 length is 16 residues. The V gene's germline CDR1 is SGHTA and CDR2 FQGNSA. The source of this sequence is a human donor with ulcerative colitis or Crohn's disease, or a healthy co-twin of an affected twin (not recorded which). The chain carries TRBV7-2 and TRBJ1-2. Sequencing used blood. The chain's CDR3 is CASSLVSAGEVYGYTF.